The 15 T cell receptor beta chains listed next were all sequenced from one sample in a study of blood T cell repertoires in COVID-19. TCRdb's copy holds only in-frame clones and misses some; the assay was immunoSEQ multiplex PCR. This repertoire shows more than 150,000 clones, about 86% found once; its top ten account for about an eighth. Sequenced input: peripheral blood. Receptors originate from a woman aged 70-85 years with COVID-19, enrolled during active disease.

The rearrangement uses TRBV6-1 and TRBJ1-2; 7 nucleotides agree with TRBD1. There are 15 residues in the CDR3. Losses at the gene ends were 0 bases for V and 10 bases for J; bases not matched to a gene: 11. The germline V gene has CDR1 MNHNS and CDR2 SASEGT. The CDR3 spells CASSEAQSRDRYYTF. As DNA, the CDR3 is TGTGCCAGCAGTGAAGCTCAAAGCCGGGACAGATACTACACCTTC.

The gene calls are TRBV7-2 and TRBJ2-1; 9 positions match TRBD2. The CDR3 is 14 amino acids. Germline V lookup: CDR1 SGHTA, CDR2 FQGNSA. Trimming took 8 bases from V and 9 from J; bases not matched to a gene: 11. The CDR3 DNA reads TGTGCCAGCGGGGAACTAGCGGGCCAGGGTGAGCAGTTCTTC. Its translation: CASGELAGQGEQFF.

This clone was recorded a few times. The chain joins TRBV7-3 to TRBJ1-1, with 7 bases matching TRBD1. Germline V gene data show CDR1 as SGHTA and CDR2 as FQGTGA. CDR3 size: 14 residues. Losses at the gene ends were 5 bases for V and 4 bases for J; bases not matched to a gene: 7. The CDR3 is CASSERQGLTEAFF. CDR3 bases: TGTGCCAGCAGCGAGCGACAGGGCCTCACTGAAGCTTTCTTT.

Concerning this clone itself: Other DNA sequences in the sample encode the same CDR3. This chain connects TRBV9 to TRBJ1-1; D unresolved. The V end lost 0 bases, the J end lost 0 bases, and 6 bases lay between the germline ends. In germline, CDR1 is SGDLS, CDR2 YYNGEE. The CDR3 extends over 14 amino acids. CDR3 sequence (DNA): TGTGCCAGCAGCGTAGGGAGCTTGAACACTGAAGCTTTCTTT. Its translation: CASSVGSLNTEAFF.

The V call is TRBV6-5, the J call TRBJ1-2, with TRBD1 identical over 11 bases. There are 13 residues in the CDR3. Germline V gene data show CDR1 as MNHEY and CDR2 as SVGAGI. CDR3 DNA sequence: TGTGCTGGCACGGGACAGGGGGAGAGTGGCTACACCTTC. It codes for CAGTGQGESGYTF.

The chain carries TRBV4-1 and TRBJ2-7, with TRBD2 matching 12 bases. J gave up 4 bases and V 0 bases, and 16 bases lay outside the gene matches. Germline assignment: CDR1 MGHRA and CDR2 YSYEKL. This CDR3 is built from 20 residues. The CDR3 loop is CASSQDILTSGTSGPYEQYF. CDR3 bases: TGCGCCAGCAGCCAAGATATCCTCACCTCAGGGACTAGCGGGCCGTACGAGCAGTACTTC.

The V gene is TRBV2, the J gene TRBJ2-5, with no clear D. CDR1 and CDR2 from the germline V gene are SNHLY and FYNNEI. The CDR3 is 12 residues long. Trimming left V 7 bases short and J 7 bases short, with 13 bases between. The CDR3 here is CASTIFGRTQYF. DNA of the CDR3: TGTGCCAGCACGATTTTTGGCAGGACCCAGTACTTC. Based on the CDR3 plus reference TRBV2 and TRBJ2-5, the full variable domain is EPEVTQTPSHQVTQMGQEVILRCVPISNHLYFYWYRQILGQKVEFLVSFYNNEISEKSEIFDDQFSVERPDGSNFTLKIRSTKLEDSAMYFCASTIFGRTQYFGPGTRLLVL.

The chain carries TRBV7-3 and TRBJ2-2; maybe TRBD2 (5 bases). CDR1 is SGHTA and CDR2 is FQGTGA in the germline V gene. The CDR3 has 13 amino acids. The V gene lost 5 bases and the J gene lost 7 bases, with 11 bases spanning the gap. CDR3: CASSPTGFGELFF. Written as DNA, the CDR3 is TGTGCCAGCAGCCCAACGGGGTTCGGGGAGCTGTTTTTT.

The V and J genes are TRBV21-1 and TRBJ2-7; TRBD1, the table's D call, lacks a check against the DNA. TRBV21-1 is flagged as a pseudogene. CDR3 length: 17 residues. The DNA for the CDR3 is TGTGCCAGCAGCAAAGGGGATTTTTCGGACAGGGGCCACGAGCAGTACTTC. Its translation is CASSKGDFSDRGHEQYF.

The V call is TRBV27, the J call TRBJ1-1; unclear D gene. The CDR3 length is 15 residues. The V gene lost 0 bases and the J gene lost 0 bases, with 8 bases spanning the gap. Germline values: CDR1 MNHEY, CDR2 SMNVEV (reference sequence). CDR3 residues: CASSLSQVMNTEAFF. The CDR3 bases are TGTGCCAGCAGTTTATCGCAGGTCATGAACACTGAAGCTTTCTTT.

V and J are TRBV3-1 (or the pseudogene TRBV3-2) and TRBJ2-5; 10 bases match TRBD2. This CDR3 spans 16 amino acids. Germline V gene sequence: CDR1 LGHDT, CDR2 YNNKEL (reference sequence). The junction had 7 bases not matched to a gene; V was cut back by 1 base and J by 5 bases. The CDR3 DNA reads as TGTGCCAGCAGCCAAGGGATAGCGGGAGGTTTGGAGACCCAGTACTTC. Translating it yields CASSQGIAGGLETQYF.

The chain carries TRBV27 and TRBJ2-7, with D maybe TRBD1 (6 bases). The germline V gene has CDR1 MNHEY and CDR2 SMNVEV (reference sequence). The CDR3 runs to 14 residues. Trimming removed 2 bases at V and 4 bases at J, with 12 bases between. The CDR3 sequence is CASSLAGEPYEQYF. The CDR3 bases are TGTGCCAGCAGTTTAGCAGGGGAGCCTTACGAGCAGTACTTC.

The V call is TRBV28, the J call TRBJ2-2, with TRBD1 matching over 7 bases. CDR1 and CDR2 (germline): MDHEN, SYDVKM. After removal of 5 bases from V and 0 bases from J, the junction contained 6 bases not matched to a gene. The CDR3 totals 16 residues. The CDR3 DNA sequence: TGTGCCAGCAGTCAGCTCGGGACAGCGAACACCGGGGAGCTGTTTTTT. Encoded protein: CASSQLGTANTGELFF.

V gene TRBV5-4 combines with J gene TRBJ2-7, with TRBD1 matching 7 bases. Germline V gives CDR1 SGHNT, CDR2 YYREEE (reference sequence). After removal of 3 bases from V and 0 bases from J, the junction contained 3 bases not matched to a gene. This CDR3 comprises 14 residues. CDR3 sequence (DNA): TGTGCCAGCAGCTCCGGGACAGCCTCCTACGAGCAGTACTTC. This translates into CASSSGTASYEQYF.

The gene calls are TRBV3-1 (or the pseudogene TRBV3-2) and TRBJ2-6; D not certain. Per the germline V gene, CDR1 is LGHDT and CDR2 is YNNKEL (reference sequence). The V and J ends lost 4 bases and 1 base respectively, with 8 bases between them. This CDR3 has 15 amino acids. The DNA of the CDR3 is TGTGCCAGCAGCCCAACATTGTCTGGGGCCAACGTCCTGACTTTC. Its translation: CASSPTLSGANVLTF.